This T cell receptor beta chain was recorded in a study of blood T cell repertoires in COVID-19. V dropped 2 bases and J dropped 0; count of bases not matched to a gene: 9. In germline, CDR1 is MNHEY, CDR2 SVGEGT. There are 18 residues in the CDR3. Clones were sequenced by immunoSEQ multiplex PCR, and TCRdb holds only the in-frame ones, with some missing. The sample carries tens of thousands of clones, 80% to 90% recorded once. The gene calls are TRBV6-2 or TRBV6-3 and TRBJ2-1; the match to TRBD2 covers 8 bases. The material sequenced was peripheral blood. The origin of this receptor is a human donor in a cohort sampled during active COVID-19. CDR3 in amino acids: CASSYPTSGYSSYNEQFF. CDR3 DNA sequence: TGTGCCAGCAGTTACCCAACTAGCGGATATAGCTCCTACAATGAGCAGTTCTTC.